Below, 8 T cell receptor beta chains from the same sample are listed, as sequenced in a study of blood T cell repertoires in COVID-19. Sequenced by immunoSEQ multiplex PCR; TCRdb stores in-frame clones only, minus some. Here the sample spans approximately 61,000 clones, 70% to 85% being singletons. Material: peripheral blood. The receptors shown here come from an older woman with acute or convalescent COVID-19.

J is TRBJ2-1 and V is TRBV10-1; 13 bases line up with TRBD2. V lost 5 bases and J lost 9; bases outside the gene matches: 4. Germline V gene data show CDR1 as WNHNN and CDR2 as SYGVQD (reference sequence). The CDR3 is 14 amino acids. Here the CDR3 DNA reads TGCGCCAGCAGTCCCGGACTAGCGGGGGCTGAGCAGTTCTTC. It is translated as CASSPGLAGAEQFF.

This clone came up a few times. The J gene is TRBJ1-5, the V gene TRBV5-1, with D maybe TRBD1 (5 bases). The CDR3 is 13 amino acids. CDR1 is SGHRS, CDR2 YFSETQ, per germline. The V and J ends lost 2 bases and 8 bases respectively, with 11 bases between them. CDR3 protein: CASSLGHKEPQHF. The CDR3 region has the DNA TGCGCCAGCAGCTTAGGACATAAGGAGCCCCAGCATTTT. The variable domain in full, with the rest retrieved from reference TRBV5-1 and TRBJ1-5, is KAGVTQTPRYLIKTRGQQVTLSCSPISGHRSVSWYQQTPGQGLQFLFEYFSETQRNKGNFPGRFSGRQFSNSRSEMNVSTLELGDSALYLCASSLGHKEPQHFGDGTRLSIL.

The genes are TRBV28 and TRBJ1-5; TRBD1 might be the D (6 bases). The CDR3 length is 12 residues. The germline V and J ends were trimmed by 5 bases and 11 bases, with 13 bases remaining between them. Germline V gene lookup returns CDR1 MDHEN and CDR2 SYDVKM. The CDR3 reads CASSLGAEAQHF. DNA of the CDR3: TGTGCCAGCAGTCTGGGGGCGGAGGCCCAGCATTTT.

The V call is TRBV5-1, the J call TRBJ1-1; TRBD1 might be the D (5 bases). V dropped 5 bases and J dropped 4 bases, with 9 bases sitting between them. CDR3 size: 12 residues. Germline V gene sequence: CDR1 SGHRS, CDR2 YFSETQ. CDR3 nucleotides: TGCGCCAGCAGTGGGGGGATCACTGAAGCTTTCTTT. It encodes CASSGGITEAFF.

Only one count was recorded for this clone. This chain joins TRBV9 and TRBJ2-1; D gene uncertain. Looked up from germline, CDR1 is SGDLS and CDR2 is YYNGEE. This CDR3 region has 14 residues. The ends were cut back, 3 bases at V and 6 bases at J, with 13 bases in the middle. CDR3 bases: TGTGCCAGCAGCGGAAACTCGCCCTTCAATGAGCAGTTCTTC. It codes for CASSGNSPFNEQFF.

The rearrangement joins TRBV10-2 to TRBJ2-5; D is undetermined. The CDR3 contains 13 residues. V was trimmed by 0 bases and J by 2 bases, leaving 4 bases between them. Germline CDR1 is WSHSY and CDR2 is SAAADI. DNA of the CDR3: TGCGCCAGCAGTGAGTCCCTACAAGAGACCCAGTACTTC. Encoded protein: CASSESLQETQYF.

The chain uses TRBV18 and TRBJ2-5; TRBD2 matches 13 bases. The CDR3 consists of 18 residues. Germline lookup yields CDR1 KGHSH and CDR2 LQKENI. V dropped 3 bases and J dropped 2; count of bases not matched to a gene: 9. This chain's CDR3 is CASSPRTSGGTEQETQYF. The CDR3 nucleotides read TGTGCCAGCTCACCGCGGACTAGCGGGGGAACCGAACAAGAGACCCAGTACTTC.

CDR3 residues: CASSLTQNTEAFF. CDR3 bases: TGCGCCAGCAGCTTGACACAGAACACTGAAGCTTTCTTT. The chain couples TRBV5-1 to TRBJ1-1; the D is unclear. The V and J ends lost 1 base and 1 base respectively, with 5 bases between them. The CDR3 has 13 residues. Germline CDR1 reads SGHRS; CDR2 reads YFSETQ.